Listed below are T cell receptor beta chains from one sample, sequenced in a study of cytomegalovirus exposure and HLA in healthy donors. TCRdb's copy holds only in-frame clones and misses some; the assay was immunoSEQ multiplex PCR. Seen here are about 130,000 clones, just under 80% observed once, and the top ten hold 5% to 5.5%. The sequencing sample was made of PBMCs. These receptors came from a man in his thirties or forties in good health and CMV-seronegative. The CDR3 runs from the conserved cysteine through the conserved F or W. The order of the fields is D gene, V gene, J gene, CDR3 length, clone size, CDR3 protein, CDR3 DNA. D genes are given only for firm matches. Size tells how often a clone was seen (once, few, many) or the class of an expanded clone, and some rows leave it out.

D gene: TRBD2; V gene: TRBV6-1; J gene: TRBJ2-7; CDR3 length: 19; clone size: NA; CDR3 protein: CASSAQGAIAGGLSYEQYF; CDR3 DNA: TGTGCCAGCAGTGCCCAGGGAGCTATAGCGGGAGGGCTTTCCTACGAGCAGTACTTC
D gene: NA; V gene: TRBV15; J gene: TRBJ2-1; CDR3 length: 14; clone size: NA; CDR3 protein: CATSRAGVGSEQFF; CDR3 DNA: TGTGCCACCAGCAGAGCCGGGGTCGGTAGTGAGCAGTTCTTC
D gene: NA; V gene: TRBV29-1; J gene: TRBJ1-2; CDR3 length: 11; clone size: NA; CDR3 protein: CSAPYPRGYTF; CDR3 DNA: TGCAGCGCTCCCTACCCCCGGGGCTACACCTTC
D gene: NA; V gene: TRBV7-2; J gene: TRBJ2-5; CDR3 length: 14; clone size: NA; CDR3 protein: CASSLSRSSETQYF; CDR3 DNA: TGTGCCAGCAGCCTTTCGAGGTCTTCGGAGACCCAGTACTTC
D gene: NA; V gene: TRBV5-1; J gene: TRBJ2-1; CDR3 length: 13; clone size: few; CDR3 protein: CASSFSGSNEQFF; CDR3 DNA: TGCGCCAGCAGCTTCTCGGGGAGTAATGAGCAGTTCTTC
D gene: TRBD1; V gene: TRBV19; J gene: TRBJ2-1; CDR3 length: 18; clone size: once; CDR3 protein: CASSIGPWTGTRDNEQFF; CDR3 DNA: TGTGCCAGTAGTATAGGCCCATGGACAGGGACCAGGGACAATGAGCAGTTCTTC
D gene: TRBD2; V gene: TRBV4-1; J gene: TRBJ2-1; CDR3 length: 17; clone size: once; CDR3 protein: CASSQGSGRGVYNEQFF; CDR3 DNA: TGCGCCAGCAGCCAAGGGAGTGGGCGGGGGGTTTACAATGAGCAGTTCTTC
D gene: NA; V gene: TRBV6-4; J gene: TRBJ2-2; CDR3 length: 14; clone size: NA; CDR3 protein: CASSEGESTGELFF; CDR3 DNA: TGTGCCAGCAGCGAGGGGGAGAGCACCGGGGAGCTGTTTTTT
D gene: NA; V gene: TRBV6-4; J gene: TRBJ1-5; CDR3 length: 14; clone size: NA; CDR3 protein: CASSEFQGGQPQHF; CDR3 DNA: TGTGCCAGCAGTGAGTTTCAGGGCGGCCAGCCCCAGCATTTT
D gene: TRBD1; V gene: TRBV14; J gene: TRBJ2-3; CDR3 length: 16; clone size: NA; CDR3 protein: CASSQPGQGATDTQYF; CDR3 DNA: TGTGCCAGCAGCCAACCGGGACAGGGGGCCACAGATACGCAGTATTTT
D gene: TRBD1; V gene: TRBV11-2; J gene: TRBJ1-1; CDR3 length: 16; clone size: NA; CDR3 protein: CASSQVTGGMNTEAFF; CDR3 DNA: TGTGCCAGCAGCCAGGTGACAGGGGGTATGAACACTGAAGCTTTCTTT
D gene: NA; V gene: TRBV28; J gene: TRBJ2-6; CDR3 length: 16; clone size: NA; CDR3 protein: CASSLLWDTGANVLTF; CDR3 DNA: TGTGCCAGCAGTTTATTATGGGACACTGGGGCCAACGTCCTGACTTTC
D gene: NA; V gene: TRBV6-5; J gene: TRBJ1-2; CDR3 length: 13; clone size: NA; CDR3 protein: CASSYSSGLGYTF; CDR3 DNA: TGTGCCAGCAGTTACTCTTCAGGGCTTGGCTACACCTTC
D gene: TRBD1; V gene: TRBV28; J gene: TRBJ1-1; CDR3 length: 15; clone size: NA; CDR3 protein: CASTGQGGFNTEAFF; CDR3 DNA: TGTGCCAGCACAGGGCAGGGGGGATTTAACACTGAAGCTTTCTTT
D gene: TRBD2; V gene: TRBV2; J gene: TRBJ2-5; CDR3 length: 16; clone size: NA; CDR3 protein: CATSRGLAGGFETQYF; CDR3 DNA: TGTGCCACATCGAGGGGGCTAGCGGGGGGTTTTGAGACCCAGTACTTC
D gene: TRBD1; V gene: TRBV4-3; J gene: TRBJ2-1; CDR3 length: 15; clone size: once; CDR3 protein: CASGIRSAGGGEQFF; CDR3 DNA: TGCGCCAGCGGTATTAGGTCGGCAGGGGGCGGTGAGCAGTTCTTC
D gene: TRBD1; V gene: TRBV28; J gene: TRBJ1-1; CDR3 length: 14; clone size: once; CDR3 protein: CASSLGQEGTEAFF; CDR3 DNA: TGTGCCAGCAGTTTAGGACAGGAAGGGACTGAAGCTTTCTTT
D gene: TRBD2; V gene: TRBV10-3; J gene: TRBJ2-1; CDR3 length: 19; clone size: NA; CDR3 protein: CAISERGLAGASPYNEQFF; CDR3 DNA: TGTGCCATCAGTGAAAGGGGACTAGCGGGAGCCAGCCCCTACAATGAGCAGTTCTTC
D gene: NA; V gene: TRBV29-1; J gene: TRBJ2-2; CDR3 length: 13; clone size: NA; CDR3 protein: CSHRVGNTGELFF; CDR3 DNA: TGCAGCCATCGAGTTGGGAACACCGGGGAGCTGTTTTTT
D gene: TRBD2; V gene: TRBV6-1; J gene: TRBJ2-1; CDR3 length: 14; clone size: NA; CDR3 protein: CANIAGLSYNEQFF; CDR3 DNA: TGTGCCAATATAGCGGGGCTCTCCTACAATGAGCAGTTCTTC
D gene: NA; V gene: TRBV5-4; J gene: TRBJ2-3; CDR3 length: 14; clone size: NA; CDR3 protein: CASSLGVSTDTQYF; CDR3 DNA: TGTGCCAGCAGCTTGGGAGTGAGCACAGATACGCAGTATTTT
D gene: NA; V gene: TRBV7-2; J gene: TRBJ2-3; CDR3 length: 15; clone size: NA; CDR3 protein: CASSPQRSSTDTQYF; CDR3 DNA: TGTGCCAGCAGCCCCCAGCGGTCTAGCACAGATACGCAGTATTTT
D gene: TRBD1; V gene: TRBV15; J gene: TRBJ2-1; CDR3 length: 16; clone size: once; CDR3 protein: CATSSLTGGAYNEQFF; CDR3 DNA: TGTGCCACCAGCAGTCTCACAGGGGGCGCCTACAATGAGCAGTTCTTC
D gene: NA; V gene: TRBV29-1; J gene: TRBJ2-5; CDR3 length: 12; clone size: NA; CDR3 protein: CSVTTGEETQYF; CDR3 DNA: TGCAGCGTTACGACGGGAGAAGAGACCCAGTACTTC
D gene: TRBD1; V gene: TRBV5-1; J gene: TRBJ2-7; CDR3 length: 13; clone size: NA; CDR3 protein: CASSLEGTGEQYF; CDR3 DNA: TGCGCCAGCAGCTTGGAGGGGACAGGCGAGCAGTACTTC
D gene: NA; V gene: TRBV18; J gene: TRBJ2-5; CDR3 length: 13; clone size: NA; CDR3 protein: CASSPSGQETQYF; CDR3 DNA: TGTGCCAGCTCACCATCAGGCCAAGAGACCCAGTACTTC
D gene: NA; V gene: TRBV6-6; J gene: TRBJ1-1; CDR3 length: 12; clone size: NA; CDR3 protein: CASSFGETEAFF; CDR3 DNA: TGTGCCAGCAGTTTCGGGGAGACTGAAGCTTTCTTT
D gene: NA; V gene: TRBV29-1; J gene: TRBJ2-2; CDR3 length: 14; clone size: NA; CDR3 protein: CSVLRGFGTGELFF; CDR3 DNA: TGCAGCGTGCTACGGGGGTTTGGCACCGGGGAGCTGTTTTTT
D gene: NA; V gene: TRBV6-4; J gene: TRBJ2-3; CDR3 length: 14; clone size: NA; CDR3 protein: CASSDLWRTDTQYF; CDR3 DNA: TGTGCCAGCAGTGATCTTTGGCGCACAGATACGCAGTATTTT
D gene: TRBD1; V gene: TRBV28; J gene: TRBJ2-7; CDR3 length: 17; clone size: NA; CDR3 protein: CASSRGQGRGNSYEQYF; CDR3 DNA: TGTGCCAGCAGCCGAGGACAGGGTAGGGGAAACTCCTACGAGCAGTACTTC
D gene: NA; V gene: TRBV7-6; J gene: TRBJ2-1; CDR3 length: 16; clone size: NA; CDR3 protein: CASSRTTGVAYNEQFF; CDR3 DNA: TGTGCCAGCAGTCGGACGACGGGGGTAGCCTACAATGAGCAGTTCTTC
D gene: TRBD2; V gene: TRBV9; J gene: TRBJ2-1; CDR3 length: 15; clone size: few; CDR3 protein: CASSKGAGGQNEQFF; CDR3 DNA: TGTGCCAGCAGTAAGGGGGCGGGGGGGCAGAATGAGCAGTTCTTC
D gene: NA; V gene: TRBV29-1; J gene: TRBJ1-1; CDR3 length: 12; clone size: NA; CDR3 protein: CSVDRVNTEAFF; CDR3 DNA: TGCAGCGTTGACAGGGTTAACACTGAAGCTTTCTTT